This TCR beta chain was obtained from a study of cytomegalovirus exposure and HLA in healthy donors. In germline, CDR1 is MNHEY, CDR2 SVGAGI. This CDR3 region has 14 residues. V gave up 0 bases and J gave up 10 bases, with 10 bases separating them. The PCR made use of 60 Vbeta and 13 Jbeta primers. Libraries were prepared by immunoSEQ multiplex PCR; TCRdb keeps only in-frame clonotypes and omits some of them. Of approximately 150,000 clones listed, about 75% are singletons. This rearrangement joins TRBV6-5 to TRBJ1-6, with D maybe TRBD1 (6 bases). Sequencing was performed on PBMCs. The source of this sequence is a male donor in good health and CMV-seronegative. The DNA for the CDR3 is TGTGCCAGCAGTTACTCGGACAGTGGATCACCCCTCCACTTT. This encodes CASSYSDSGSPLHF.